The 31 T cell receptor beta chains in this list originate from one sample, sequenced in a study of regulatory T cells in long-lasting Graves disease (dated by TCRdb to the early 2020s). The time point label corresponds to: newly diagnosed GD, antithyroid drugs for less than 3 months. For both TCR sequencing and RNA sequencing, RNA was extracted from PBMCs in TRIzol. Receptor libraries were prepared by multiplex PCR. Sequencing instrument: Illumina HiSeq 4000. To build TCR beta libraries, CDR3 regions were amplified by Arm-PCR using iRepertoire HTBI primers. The public sequencing data were trimmed at Q25 with fastp and processed into clonotypes with MiXCR by TCRdb, which kept only in-frame beta chains. Every entry covers one CDR3 protein and lists the most common genes and DNA from its rows. The sample has about 530,000 distinct CDR3 sequences on record, 15% to 20% of them singletons. Of the sample, approximately 25% falls within the top ten clones.

Separately, the same data were catalogued under a study of T cells in Graves' hyperthyroidism and ophthalmopathy.

The material sequenced was peripheral blood mononuclear cells (PBMCs), taken at new diagnosis, from a patient treated with antithyroid drugs. The receptors were gathered from a woman aged 35-65 years with Graves disease. Donor details come from another sample of the same person, matched by shared clones.

This clonotype has ten or more counts. The chain's CDR3 is CSARDKQTDTQYF. The CDR3 nucleotides are TGCAGTGCTAGAGATAAACAAACAGATACGCAGTATTTT. This chain links TRBV20-1 with TRBJ2-3; unclear D gene. Germline values: CDR1 DFQATT, CDR2 SNEGSKA (reference sequence). Trimming removed 0 bases at V and 3 bases at J, with 7 bases between. The CDR3 runs to 13 residues.

DNA of the CDR3: TGTGCCAGCAGCCGGACAGGGGGCGACTATAATTCACCCCTCCACTTT. This sequence encodes CASSRTGGDYNSPLHF. This chain joins TRBV9 and TRBJ1-6; 11 positions agree with TRBD1. The V gene end was trimmed by 4 bases and the J gene end by 3 bases; junction bases not matched to a gene: 3. This CDR3 spans 16 amino acids. Germline V gene lookup returns CDR1 SGDLS and CDR2 YYNGEE.

The V gene is TRBV12-3 or TRBV12-4, the J gene TRBJ2-1; 11 positions agree with TRBD2. The CDR3 is made up of 17 amino acids. J gave up 4 bases and V 2 bases, and 7 bases lay outside the gene matches. In DNA, the CDR3 is TGTGCCAGCAGTTTACAGGCTAGCGGGGGGCCGTACAATGAGCAGTTCTTC. Residues: CASSLQASGGPYNEQFF.

Regarding this clonotype: A read error may be the cause here, since a much bigger clone is one base away. The chain links TRBV2 to TRBJ2-1; 8 bases are shared with TRBD1. CDR3 length: 13 residues. Trimming took 6 bases from V and 10 from J; bases not matched to a gene: 8. Germline lookup yields CDR1 SNHLY and CDR2 FYNNEI. As DNA, the CDR3 is TGTGCCAGCAGCCGACAGGGGTGGAACGAGCAGTTCTTC. Residues: CASSRQGWNEQFF.

Concerning this clonotype itself: This could be a read error, since a much larger clone is one nucleotide away. The CDR3 DNA reads as TGTGCCAGCAGCCCGGGACCGTCCTCCTACGAGCGGTACTTC. Protein product: CASSPGPSSYERYF. This rearrangement joins TRBV12-3 or TRBV12-4 to TRBJ2-7, with D perhaps given as TRBD1 or TRBD2 (5 bases each). The CDR3 spans 14 residues.

This clonotype appeared a few times. The chain recombines TRBV29-1 with TRBJ1-1, with a possible D match to TRBD1 (5 bases). The germline V gene encodes CDR1 SQVTM and CDR2 ANQGSEA. The germline V and J ends were trimmed by 6 bases and 3 bases, with 20 bases remaining between them. The CDR3 is 15 residues long. CDR3 region: CSVQAGFLGDTEAFF. The CDR3 coding sequence is TGCAGCGTCCAGGCGGGGTTCTTGGGGGACACTGAAGCTTTCTTT.

There are many counts of this clonotype. The chain links TRBV7-9 to TRBJ2-4; D may be TRBD2 (7 bases). This CDR3 region has 15 residues. The V end lost 0 bases, the J end lost 8 bases, and 14 bases lay between the germline ends. CDR1 and CDR2 (germline): SEHNR, FQNEAQ (reference sequence). CDR3 in amino acids: CASSLAQGGADIQYF. The CDR3, as DNA: TGTGCCAGCAGCTTAGCGCAAGGGGGGGCTGACATTCAGTACTTC.

This clonotype was seen more than once but under ten times. The gene calls are TRBV16 and TRBJ1-2; no reliable D call. The CDR3 totals 16 residues. V lost 1 base and J 7 bases, leaving 19 bases between the germline ends. Germline V gene sequence: CDR1 KGHSY, CDR2 FQNENV. The DNA of the CDR3 is TGTGCCAGCAGCCAATTTAACCAGGACGCTCTAGGTGGCTACACCTTC. It translates to CASSQFNQDALGGYTF.

This clonotype was found many times. The chain links TRBV28 to TRBJ1-1; D is undetermined. Between the trimmed V and J ends, which lost 2 bases and 3 bases, there was a span of 13 bases. Germline loops: CDR1 MDHEN, CDR2 SYDVKM. This CDR3 is 15 amino acids long. Here the CDR3 reads CASSLPPRQDTEAFF. Here the CDR3 DNA reads TGTGCCAGCAGTTTACCCCCCAGGCAGGACACTGAAGCTTTCTTT.

This clonotype showed up many times. The chain links TRBV2 to TRBJ2-6; D ambiguous. The CDR3 covers 15 residues. Germline V gene lookup returns CDR1 SNHLY and CDR2 FYNNEI. The ends were cut back, 4 bases at V and 0 bases at J, with 7 bases in the middle. The CDR3 loop reads CASSAGPSGANVLTF. The CDR3 DNA follows: TGTGCCAGCAGTGCCGGGCCCTCTGGGGCCAACGTCCTGACTTTC.

The J gene is TRBJ2-3, the V gene TRBV29-1; D possibly uses TRBD1 or TRBD2 (5 bases each). This CDR3 comprises 14 residues. CDR1 and CDR2 (germline): SQVTM, ANQGSEA. V dropped 3 bases and J dropped 3 bases, with 13 bases sitting between them. CDR3: CSVDPGTGTDTQYF. The CDR3 DNA sequence: TGCAGCGTTGACCCCGGGACCGGGACAGATACGCAGTATTTT.

This chain links TRBV6-4 with TRBJ2-5; D is ambiguous. CDR1 and CDR2 (germline): MRHNA, SNTAGT. V was pared by 6 bases and J by 5 bases, with 10 bases between. CDR3 size: 12 residues. CDR3 DNA: TGTGCCAGCAGGAATGGCCGGGAGACCCAGTACTTC. This encodes CASRNGRETQYF.

The V gene is TRBV7-6, the J gene TRBJ2-2; 7 bases line up with TRBD1. Germline CDR1 SGHVS, CDR2 FNYEAQ. The CDR3 sequence is 16 residues long. Germline trimming cut 8 bases from V and 4 bases from J; bases unmatched to any gene: 13. The CDR3 loop is CASRNPGTAFTGELFF. In DNA, the CDR3 is TGTGCCAGCCGGAACCCCGGGACAGCATTCACCGGGGAGCTGTTTTTT.

This clonotype was detected many times. The chain combines TRBV13 with TRBJ2-5; D possibly uses TRBD1 or TRBD2 (5 bases each). Germline V CDR1 and CDR2: PRHDT, FYEKMQ (reference sequence). Trimming cost V 2 bases and J 2 bases, with 21 bases left between them. The CDR3 is 18 amino acids. CDR3 in DNA: TGTGCCAGCAGCTTAAGGTTCGAGGGGTGGACAAATCAAGAGACCCAGTACTTC. Protein sequence: CASSLRFEGWTNQETQYF.

On this clonotype itself: It may be a read error: a sequence one base away is much more abundant. J is TRBJ2-7 and V is TRBV20-1; D could derive from TRBD1 or TRBD2 (6 bases each). The CDR3 length is 14 residues. CDR1 and CDR2 (germline): DFQATT, SNEGSKA (reference sequence). Written as DNA, the CDR3 is TGCAGTGCTAGAGCGGGGGACACATTATACGGGCAGTACTTC. Translation: CSARAGDTLYGQYF.

This clonotype was recorded a few times. This chain links TRBV20-1 with TRBJ2-5, with 9 bases fitting TRBD2. The trim removed 0 bases at V and 4 bases at J, leaving 3 bases unmatched. This CDR3 region has 14 residues. The germline V gene encodes CDR1 DFQATT and CDR2 SNEGSKA (reference sequence). Written as DNA, the CDR3 is TGCAGTGCTAGAGATAGCGGGGGAGGAGAGACCCAGTACTTC. Protein product: CSARDSGGGETQYF.

This clonotype was observed a handful of times. The chain links TRBV12-3 or TRBV12-4 to TRBJ2-1; D tentatively reads TRBD1 or TRBD2 (5 bases each). CDR3 size: 14 residues. V was cut by 6 bases and J by 4 bases, with 13 bases left in between. The chain's CDR3 is CASRWGRTYNEQFF. CDR3 nucleotides: TGTGCCAGCAGGTGGGGACGGACTTACAATGAGCAGTTCTTC.

The sample holds many counts of this clonotype. CDR3 in amino acids: CSAREVRGTDTQYF. The DNA for the CDR3 is TGCAGTGCTAGAGAGGTTAGGGGCACAGATACGCAGTATTTT. This chain links TRBV20-1 with TRBJ2-3; D is undetermined. The CDR3 is made up of 14 amino acids. The V and J ends lost 0 bases and 1 base respectively, with 8 bases between them. Germline loops: CDR1 DFQATT, CDR2 SNEGSKA (reference sequence).

This clonotype occurred many times. J is TRBJ2-3 and V is TRBV4-1, with 7 nucleotides matching TRBD1. With 5 bases clipped from V and 0 bases from J, the junction kept 2 bases outside the gene matches. The length of the CDR3 is 14 residues. CDR1 is MGHRA and CDR2 is YSYEKL in the germline V gene. The chain's CDR3 is CASSLQGSTDTQYF. CDR3 DNA: TGCGCCAGCAGCTTACAGGGGAGCACAGATACGCAGTATTTT.

The chain has TRBV6-1 and TRBJ1-5; D uncertain. Germline V gives CDR1 MNHNS, CDR2 SASEGT. V lost 4 bases, J lost 6 bases, and 13 bases lay in between. The CDR3 extends over 14 amino acids. In DNA, the CDR3 is TGTGCCAGCAGTGGAATGGGGTTTAGTCAGCCCCAGCATTTT. It codes for CASSGMGFSQPQHF.

This clonotype was seen ten or more times. J is TRBJ1-1 and V is TRBV27; the D gene is possibly TRBD1 (6 bases). CDR1 and CDR2 (germline): MNHEY, SMNVEV (reference sequence). The CDR3 covers 15 residues. Trimming took 0 bases from V and 7 from J, leaving 15 bases between them. The CDR3 region has the DNA TGTGCCAGCAGTTTATCTCCTACAGGGAGCAGTGAAGCTTTCTTT. Protein: CASSLSPTGSSEAFF.

This clonotype was counted a few times. V and J are TRBV10-3 and TRBJ2-3, with D maybe TRBD1 (5 bases). Deletions cut 10 bases from V and 0 bases from J, with 14 bases between. The CDR3 spans 14 residues. The germline gives CDR1 ENHRY, CDR2 SYGVKD. CDR3 DNA sequence: TGTGCCACCAAGACAGAGACTAGCACAGATACGCAGTATTTT. Protein sequence: CATKTETSTDTQYF.

This clonotype was seen ten or more times. This rearrangement joins TRBV20-1 to TRBJ2-7, with D possibly TRBD2 on 5 matching bases. The V gene's germline CDR1 is DFQATT and CDR2 SNEGSKA (reference sequence). Trimming pared 5 bases from V and 3 bases from J, leaving 17 bases between. The CDR3 contains 14 residues. Written as DNA, the CDR3 is TGCAGTGCTTCACCCCTCGGGGTTTACTACGAGCAGTACTTC. This translates into CSASPLGVYYEQYF.

This clonotype showed up just a few times. V and J are TRBV3-1 and TRBJ2-3; perhaps TRBD1 as D (5 bases). The CDR3 has 16 amino acids. CDR1 is LGHDT and CDR2 is YNNKEL in the germline V gene (reference sequence). V dropped 2 bases and J dropped 2 bases, with 14 bases sitting between them. The CDR3 spells CASSQLGQGNTDTQYF. CDR3 nucleotide sequence: TGTGCCAGCAGCCAACTTGGGCAGGGAAACACAGATACGCAGTATTTT.

This clonotype has only a few counts. The genes are TRBV7-2 and TRBJ1-4; no reliable D call. In germline, CDR1 is SGHTA, CDR2 FQGNSA. The CDR3 extends over 14 amino acids. Trimming left V 5 bases short and J 5 bases short, with 12 bases between. This CDR3 is CASSRPDINEKLFF. The CDR3 region has the DNA TGTGCCAGCAGCCGCCCCGACATCAATGAAAAACTGTTTTTT.

This clonotype was counted only a few times. V usage is TRBV20-1 and J usage is TRBJ2-1, with D hard to call. The J call is doubtful: the DNA matches TRBJ2-4 better. The CDR3 runs 18 residues. Germline V gene lookup returns CDR1 DFQATT and CDR2 SNEGSKA (reference sequence). The CDR3 region is CSASPLERTETLKNIQYF. DNA of the CDR3: TGCAGTGCTAGCCCCCTGGAAAGGACCGAAACCCTCAAAAACATTCAGTACTTC.

As to this clonotype: Compared with germline, one end of the junction differs, possibly owing to a read error. The chain is built from TRBV28 and TRBJ1-2; D is perhaps TRBD1 (5 bases). Germline assignment: CDR1 MDHEN and CDR2 SYDVKM. This CDR3 contains 15 residues. The CDR3 DNA is TGTGCCAGCAAGGGTGGGGCGGCTTCTAACTATAGCTACACCTTC. Protein sequence: CASKGGAASNYSYTF.

This chain links TRBV5-1 with TRBJ2-5; the D gene is possibly TRBD1 (6 bases). The V gene's germline CDR1 is SGHRS and CDR2 YFSETQ. Trimming shortened V by 0 bases and J by 0 bases, and 12 bases separated the two germline ends. The CDR3 covers 16 residues. The CDR3 is CASSLVTGPNQETQYF. In DNA form, the CDR3 reads TGCGCCAGCAGCTTGGTGACAGGACCGAACCAAGAGACCCAGTACTTC.

This clonotype was counted many times. This chain uses TRBV11-2 with TRBJ2-3, with 10 nucleotides matching TRBD2. CDR1 and CDR2 from the germline V gene are SGHAT and FQNNGV. The CDR3 extends over 17 amino acids. V shed 1 base, J shed 2 bases, and the junction held 6 bases outside the gene matches. The CDR3 region has the DNA TGTGCCAGCAGCTTAGGTACGCTAGCGGGGGCCACAGATACGCAGTATTTT. Its translation: CASSLGTLAGATDTQYF.

In its sample, this clonotype was seen many times. The junction departs from germline at one end; a sequencing error may be responsible. J is TRBJ2-7 and V is TRBV5-1; D call uncertain. Germline assignment: CDR1 SGHRS and CDR2 YFSETQ. This CDR3 is 11 amino acids long. The CDR3 nucleotides read TGCGCCAGCAGCTTCGGCCCCGAGAAGTACTTC. The encoded protein is CASSFGPEKYF.

The rearrangement uses TRBV7-6 and TRBJ2-5; 7 nucleotides match TRBD2. V was clipped by 3 bases and J by 5 bases; unmatched bases: 9. The CDR3 runs 15 residues. Germline CDR1 reads SGHVS; CDR2 reads FNYEAQ. The CDR3 nucleotides are TGTGCCAGCAGCTTTTCTGGGGGGGGAGGGGAGACCCAGTACTTC. This codes for CASSFSGGGGETQYF.